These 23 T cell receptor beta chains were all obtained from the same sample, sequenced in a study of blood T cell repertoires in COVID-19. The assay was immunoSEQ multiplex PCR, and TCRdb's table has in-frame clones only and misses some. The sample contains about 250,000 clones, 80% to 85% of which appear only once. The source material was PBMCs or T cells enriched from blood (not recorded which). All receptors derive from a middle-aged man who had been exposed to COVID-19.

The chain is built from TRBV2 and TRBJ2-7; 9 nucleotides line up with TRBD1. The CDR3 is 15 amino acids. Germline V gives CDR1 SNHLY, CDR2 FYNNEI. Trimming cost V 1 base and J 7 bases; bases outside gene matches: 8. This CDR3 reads CASSEGGSGTGEQYF. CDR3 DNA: TGTGCCAGCAGTGAAGGCGGGTCCGGGACAGGGGAGCAGTACTTC.

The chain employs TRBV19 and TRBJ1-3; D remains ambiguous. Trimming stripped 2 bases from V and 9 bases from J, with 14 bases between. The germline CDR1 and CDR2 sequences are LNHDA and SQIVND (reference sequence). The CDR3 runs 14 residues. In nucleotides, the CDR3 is TGTGCCAGTAGTATACTCTCGTCGGGTAGCACCATATATTTT. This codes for CASSILSSGSTIYF.

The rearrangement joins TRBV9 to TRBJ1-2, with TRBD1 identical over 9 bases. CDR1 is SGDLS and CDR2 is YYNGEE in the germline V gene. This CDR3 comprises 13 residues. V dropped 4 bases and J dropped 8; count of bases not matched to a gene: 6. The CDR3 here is CASSKGQGEGYTF. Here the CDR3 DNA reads TGTGCCAGCAGCAAGGGACAGGGCGAGGGCTACACCTTC.

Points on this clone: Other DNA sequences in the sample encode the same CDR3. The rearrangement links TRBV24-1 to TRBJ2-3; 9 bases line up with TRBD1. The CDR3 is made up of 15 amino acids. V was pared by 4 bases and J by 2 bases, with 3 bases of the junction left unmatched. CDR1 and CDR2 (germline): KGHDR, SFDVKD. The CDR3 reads CATSDGTGYTDTQYF. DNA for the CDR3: TGTGCCACCAGTGACGGGACAGGGTACACAGATACGCAGTATTTT.

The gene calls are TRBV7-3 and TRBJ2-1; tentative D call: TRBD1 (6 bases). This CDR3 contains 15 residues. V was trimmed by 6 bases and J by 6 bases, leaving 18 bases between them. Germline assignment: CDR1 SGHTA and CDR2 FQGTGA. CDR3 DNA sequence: TGTGCCAGCAGTTCTGCAGGGGCGAGGTTCAATGAGCAGTTCTTC. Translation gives CASSSAGARFNEQFF.

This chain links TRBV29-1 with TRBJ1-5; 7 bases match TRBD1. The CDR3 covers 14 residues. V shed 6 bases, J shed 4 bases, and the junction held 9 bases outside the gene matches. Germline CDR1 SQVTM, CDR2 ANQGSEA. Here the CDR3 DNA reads TGCAGCGTAGAAACAGGGGTACCAAATCAGCCCCAGCATTTT. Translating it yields CSVETGVPNQPQHF.

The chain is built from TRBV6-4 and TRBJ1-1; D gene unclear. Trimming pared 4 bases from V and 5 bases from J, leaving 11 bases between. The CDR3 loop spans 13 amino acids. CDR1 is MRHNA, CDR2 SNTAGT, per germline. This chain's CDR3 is CASSAESATEAFF. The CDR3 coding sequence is TGTGCCAGCAGTGCGGAGTCGGCTACTGAAGCTTTCTTT.

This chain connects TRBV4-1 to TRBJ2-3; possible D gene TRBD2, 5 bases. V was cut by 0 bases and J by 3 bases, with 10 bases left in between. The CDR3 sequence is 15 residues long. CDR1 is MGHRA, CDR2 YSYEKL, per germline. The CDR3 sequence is CASSQDPTRTDTQYF. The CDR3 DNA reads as TGCGCCAGCAGCCAAGATCCCACTAGAACAGATACGCAGTATTTT.

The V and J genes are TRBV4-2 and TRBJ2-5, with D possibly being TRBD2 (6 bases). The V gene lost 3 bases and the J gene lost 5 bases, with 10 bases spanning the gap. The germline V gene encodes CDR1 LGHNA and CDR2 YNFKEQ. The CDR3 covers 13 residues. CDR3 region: CASSQKEGETQYF. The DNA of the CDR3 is TGTGCCAGCAGCCAGAAGGAGGGGGAGACCCAGTACTTC.

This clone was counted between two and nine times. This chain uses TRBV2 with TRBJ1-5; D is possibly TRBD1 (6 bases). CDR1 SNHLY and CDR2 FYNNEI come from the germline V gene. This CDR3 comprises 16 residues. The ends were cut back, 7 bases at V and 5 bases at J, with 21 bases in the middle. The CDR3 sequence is CASTGAQAFSYQPQHF. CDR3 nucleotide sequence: TGTGCCAGCACAGGGGCCCAGGCATTCTCGTATCAGCCCCAGCATTTT.

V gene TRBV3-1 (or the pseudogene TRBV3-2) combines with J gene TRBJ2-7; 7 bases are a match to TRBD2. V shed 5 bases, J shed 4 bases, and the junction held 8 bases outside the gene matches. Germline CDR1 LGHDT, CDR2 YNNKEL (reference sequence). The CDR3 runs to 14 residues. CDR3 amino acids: CASSASGNGYEQYF. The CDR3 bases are TGTGCCAGCAGCGCGAGCGGGAATGGGTACGAGCAGTACTTC.

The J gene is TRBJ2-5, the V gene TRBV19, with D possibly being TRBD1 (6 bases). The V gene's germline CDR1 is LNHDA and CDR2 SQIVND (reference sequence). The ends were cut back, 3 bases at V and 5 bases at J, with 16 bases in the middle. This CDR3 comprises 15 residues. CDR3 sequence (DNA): TGTGCCAGTAGTATCGGGTTTGGGGGCTGGGAGACCCAGTACTTC. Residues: CASSIGFGGWETQYF. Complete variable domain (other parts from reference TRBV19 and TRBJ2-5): DGGITQSPKYLFRKEGQNVTLSCEQNLNHDAMYWYRQDPGQGLRLIYYSQIVNDFQKGDIAEGYSVSREKKESFPLTVTSAQKNPTAFYLCASSIGFGGWETQYFGPGTRLLVL.

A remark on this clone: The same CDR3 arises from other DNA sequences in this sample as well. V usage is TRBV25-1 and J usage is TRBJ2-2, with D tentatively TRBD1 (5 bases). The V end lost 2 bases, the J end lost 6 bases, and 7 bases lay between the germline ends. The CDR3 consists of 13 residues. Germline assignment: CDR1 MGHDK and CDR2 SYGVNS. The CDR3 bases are TGTGCCAGCAGTGAACAGGGCCCCGGGGAGCTGTTTTTT. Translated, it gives CASSEQGPGELFF. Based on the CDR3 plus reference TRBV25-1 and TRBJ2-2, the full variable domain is EADIYQTPRYLVIGTGKKITLECSQTMGHDKMYWYQQDPGMELHLIHYSYGVNSTEKGDLSSESTVSRIRTEHFPLTLESARPSHTSQYLCASSEQGPGELFFGEGSRLTVL.

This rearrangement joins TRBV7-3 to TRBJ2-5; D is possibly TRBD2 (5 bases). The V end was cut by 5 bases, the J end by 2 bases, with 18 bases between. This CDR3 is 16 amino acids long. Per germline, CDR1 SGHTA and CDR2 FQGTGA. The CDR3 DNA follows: TGTGCCAGCAGCCCCGCAGGACGAACGGGACAAGAGACCCAGTACTTC. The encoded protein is CASSPAGRTGQETQYF.

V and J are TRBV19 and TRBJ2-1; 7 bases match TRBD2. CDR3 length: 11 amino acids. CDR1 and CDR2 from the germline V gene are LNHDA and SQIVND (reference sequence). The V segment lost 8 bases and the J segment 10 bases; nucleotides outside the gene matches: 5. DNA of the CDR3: TGTGCCAGTTTTTACGGGGGGGAGCAGTTCTTC. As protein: CASFYGGEQFF.

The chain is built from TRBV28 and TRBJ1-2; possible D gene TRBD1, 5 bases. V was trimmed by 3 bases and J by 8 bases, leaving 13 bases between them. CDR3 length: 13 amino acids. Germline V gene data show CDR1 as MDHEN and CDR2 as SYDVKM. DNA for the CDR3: TGTGCCAGCAGTTTGGGTTTCCAGGGAGGCTACACCTTC. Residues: CASSLGFQGGYTF.

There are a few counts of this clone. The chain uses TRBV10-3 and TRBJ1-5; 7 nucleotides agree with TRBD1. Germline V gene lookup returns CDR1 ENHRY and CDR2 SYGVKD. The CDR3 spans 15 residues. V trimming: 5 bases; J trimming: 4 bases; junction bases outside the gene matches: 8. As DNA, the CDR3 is TGTGCCATCAGTATGACAGGGCCGGAGAATCAGCCCCAGCATTTT. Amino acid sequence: CAISMTGPENQPQHF.

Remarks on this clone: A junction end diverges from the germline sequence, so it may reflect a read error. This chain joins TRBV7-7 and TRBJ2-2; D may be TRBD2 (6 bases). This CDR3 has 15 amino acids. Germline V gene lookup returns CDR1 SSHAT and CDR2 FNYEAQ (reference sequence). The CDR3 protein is CASSLLAGRTGELFF. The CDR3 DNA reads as TGTGCTAGCAGCTTACTGGCGGGACGGACCGGGGAGCTGTTTTTT.

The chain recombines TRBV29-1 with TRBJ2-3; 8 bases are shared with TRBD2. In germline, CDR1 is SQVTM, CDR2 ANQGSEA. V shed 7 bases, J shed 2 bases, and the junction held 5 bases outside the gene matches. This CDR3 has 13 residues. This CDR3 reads CSADGGATDTQYF. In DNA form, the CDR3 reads TGCAGCGCCGACGGGGGGGCCACAGATACGCAGTATTTT.

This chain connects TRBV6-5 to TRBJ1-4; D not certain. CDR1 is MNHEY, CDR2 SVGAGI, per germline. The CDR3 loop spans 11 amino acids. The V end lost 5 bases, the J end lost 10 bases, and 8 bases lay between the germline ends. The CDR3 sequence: CASSQYGKLFF. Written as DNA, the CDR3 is TGTGCCAGCAGTCAGTATGGAAAACTGTTTTTT.

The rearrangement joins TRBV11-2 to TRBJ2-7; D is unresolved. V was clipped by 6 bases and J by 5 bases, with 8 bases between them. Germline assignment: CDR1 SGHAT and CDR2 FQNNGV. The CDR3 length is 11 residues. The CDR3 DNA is TGTGCCAGCAGTTTTGGCAACGAGCAGTACTTC. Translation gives CASSFGNEQYF.

For the CDR3, the DNA is TGTGCCAGCTCACCCAACTACGAGCAGTACTTC. This codes for CASSPNYEQYF. The chain links TRBV18 to TRBJ2-7, with unresolved D. Trimming took off 3 bases at V and 3 bases at J, with 3 bases between the two ends. The CDR3 runs 11 residues. CDR1 is KGHSH, CDR2 LQKENI, per germline.

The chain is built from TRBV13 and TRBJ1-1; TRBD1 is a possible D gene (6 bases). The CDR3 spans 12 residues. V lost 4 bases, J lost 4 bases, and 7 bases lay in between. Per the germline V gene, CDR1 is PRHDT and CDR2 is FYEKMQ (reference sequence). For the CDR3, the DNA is TGTGCCAGCAGCTCCAGGGGCACTGAAGCTTTCTTT. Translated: CASSSRGTEAFF.